The clone carrying this T cell receptor (beta chain) was seen a handful of times. The authors made TCR beta cDNA from 400 to 600 ng total RNA with a constant-region primer. ARM-PCR, slightly modified, supplied the TCR beta libraries through three nested multiplex PCR rounds. In the first two PCR rounds, TRBV1-TRBV30 forward primers were paired with a C-beta reverse primer, and each round lasted 10 cycles. TCRdb reanalysed the multiplex PCR reads using MiXCR and keeps one entry per CDR3 protein. The data contain a few hundred thousand distinct CDR3 sequences, around three fifths of them singletons. Unsorted whole blood served as the source of blood RNA, and germline DNA was extracted as well. These data come from a study of tumor-infiltrating lymphocytes in primary liver carcinoma. The germline V gene encodes CDR1 MDHEN and CDR2 SYDVKM. V was clipped by 7 bases and J by 3 bases, with 5 bases between them. The CDR3 spans 11 residues.

The receptor was isolated from a woman aged 25 to 39 with primary liver carcinoma and hepatitis B virus infection. Sequenced: peripheral blood. The chain recombines TRBV28 with TRBJ2-3, with D possibly being TRBD2 (5 bases). The CDR3 nucleotides are TGTGCCAGCACGGGAACAGATACGCAGTATTTT. Amino acid sequence: CASTGTDTQYF.